These 17 T cell receptor beta chains were sequenced from one sample in a study of blood T cell repertoires in COVID-19. Profiled with immunoSEQ multiplex PCR; TCRdb holds only in-frame clones, not every one. Of about 130,000 clones in the sample, less than 90% are singletons; the top ten hold roughly 1.9%. The sequenced material came from peripheral blood. These receptors originate from a man in his 70s with acute or convalescent COVID-19.

The V gene is TRBV27, the J gene TRBJ1-5; no clear D. The ends were cut back, 5 bases at V and 0 bases at J, with 23 bases in the middle. This CDR3 spans 19 amino acids. Germline assignment: CDR1 MNHEY and CDR2 SMNVEV (reference sequence). The CDR3 loop reads CASSPLGRSDPYSNQPQHF. The DNA of the CDR3 is TGTGCCAGCAGTCCACTTGGGCGTTCAGACCCCTATAGCAATCAGCCCCAGCATTTT.

The V and J genes are TRBV6-6 and TRBJ1-4, with TRBD1 identical over 8 bases. This CDR3 is built from 20 residues. Germline V lookup: CDR1 MNHNY, CDR2 SVGAGI (reference sequence). Losses at the gene ends were 6 bases for V and 3 bases for J; bases not matched to a gene: 21. The DNA for the CDR3 is TGTGCCAGCAGCCCCTTCAGGGGGCTTATCAGGATTACATCTAATGAAAAACTGTTTTTT. This codes for CASSPFRGLIRITSNEKLFF.

The chain uses TRBV30 and TRBJ1-2; D is uncertain. The V gene lost 4 bases and the J gene lost 7 bases, with 13 bases spanning the gap. This CDR3 region has 12 residues. CDR1 and CDR2 (germline): GTSNPN, SVGIG (reference sequence). CDR3 bases: TGTGCCTGGACCTGGCTGTCTGGTGGCTACACCTTC. Amino acids: CAWTWLSGGYTF.

The chain links TRBV5-1 to TRBJ2-1; 9 bases agree with TRBD2. Germline V CDR1 and CDR2: SGHRS, YFSETQ. This CDR3 contains 16 residues. V lost 5 bases and J lost 2; bases outside the gene matches: 8. The CDR3 bases are TGCGCCAGCAGTCCGGCTAGCGGGGCCCCCTACAATGAGCAGTTCTTC. It specifies CASSPASGAPYNEQFF. Full variable domain (rest looked up from reference TRBV5-1 and TRBJ2-1): KAGVTQTPRYLIKTRGQQVTLSCSPISGHRSVSWYQQTPGQGLQFLFEYFSETQRNKGNFPGRFSGRQFSNSRSEMNVSTLELGDSALYLCASSPASGAPYNEQFFGPGTRLTVL.

V is TRBV19 and J is TRBJ1-6, with D hard to call. This CDR3 is built from 16 residues. Germline V gene lookup returns CDR1 LNHDA and CDR2 SQIVND (reference sequence). Trimming shortened V by 6 bases and J by 0 bases, and 12 bases separated the two germline ends. The CDR3 region is CASSRTSGSYNSPLHF. In DNA form, the CDR3 reads TGTGCCAGTAGCCGGACTAGCGGCTCCTATAATTCACCCCTCCACTTT.

The chain carries TRBV24-1 and TRBJ1-2; D remains unclear. V was pared by 3 bases and J by 7 bases, with 11 bases between. The CDR3 consists of 13 residues. Per the germline V gene, CDR1 is KGHDR and CDR2 is SFDVKD. The CDR3 nucleotides read TGTGCCACCAGTGATCCTGCGTCGGGTGGCTACACCTTC. Translation gives CATSDPASGGYTF.

The chain joins TRBV5-4 to TRBJ2-5; tentative D call: TRBD2 (6 bases). The ends were cut back, 0 bases at V and 5 bases at J, with 11 bases in the middle. Germline CDR1 and CDR2: SGHNT and YYREEE (reference sequence). This CDR3 region has 14 residues. This CDR3 is CASSLAGLGETQYF. The CDR3 DNA reads as TGTGCCAGCAGCTTGGCGGGACTCGGGGAGACCCAGTACTTC.

The chain joins TRBV9 to TRBJ1-1; D not resolved. The CDR3 spans 14 residues. The V and J ends lost 4 bases and 4 bases respectively, with 14 bases between them. The germline CDR1 and CDR2 sequences are SGDLS and YYNGEE. CDR3: CASSPRGMGTEAFF. The DNA for the CDR3 is TGTGCCAGCAGCCCGAGAGGAATGGGCACTGAAGCTTTCTTT.

CDR3 region: CASRTGEKLFF. CDR3 coding DNA: TGTGCCAGCAGGACAGGGGAAAAACTGTTTTTT. This chain connects TRBV6-6 to TRBJ1-4, with TRBD1 identical over 7 bases. CDR3 length: 11 amino acids. Germline loops: CDR1 MNHNY, CDR2 SVGAGI (reference sequence). J was trimmed by 8 bases and V by 6 bases; bases with no gene match: 0.

This chain connects TRBV19 to TRBJ2-1, with D possibly TRBD2 on 7 matching bases. CDR3 length equals 12 residues. Deletions cut 10 bases from V and 8 bases from J, with 15 bases between. Germline CDR1 reads LNHDA; CDR2 reads SQIVND (reference sequence). Here the CDR3 reads CATSRGGHEQFF. Here the CDR3 DNA reads TGTGCCACCTCTCGCGGGGGCCATGAGCAGTTCTTC.

The sample holds one count of this clone. The gene calls are TRBV7-9 and TRBJ2-7; no clear D gene. The CDR3 has 14 residues. Germline-derived CDR1 and CDR2 are SEHNR and FQNEAQ (reference sequence). The V and J ends lost 1 base and 0 bases respectively, with 7 bases between them. The CDR3 loop reads CASSLVGSSYEQYF. Written as DNA, the CDR3 is TGTGCCAGCAGCTTAGTTGGCAGCTCCTACGAGCAGTACTTC.

V and J are TRBV7-3 and TRBJ1-1; the D is unclear. The CDR3 is 13 residues long. Germline CDR1 reads SGHTA; CDR2 reads FQGTGA. The V end lost 4 bases, the J end lost 1 base, and 7 bases lay between the germline ends. This chain's CDR3 is CASSSTKNTEAFF. The CDR3 DNA reads TGTGCCAGCAGCTCGACAAAGAACACTGAAGCTTTCTTT.

This chain joins TRBV13 and TRBJ2-3; 8 nucleotides match TRBD1. Germline CDR1 PRHDT, CDR2 FYEKMQ (reference sequence). The CDR3 has 16 amino acids. The J segment lost 0 bases and the V segment lost 4 bases, leaving 6 bases of the junction unmatched. The CDR3 loop reads CASSWRQGFSTDTQYF. The DNA of the CDR3 is TGTGCCAGCAGCTGGAGACAGGGGTTCAGCACAGATACGCAGTATTTT.

This clone was observed a handful of times. The genes are TRBV28 and TRBJ1-1; a possible D gene is TRBD1 (6 bases). The germline V gene encodes CDR1 MDHEN and CDR2 SYDVKM. CDR3 length equals 13 residues. Trimming took 4 bases from V and 4 from J, leaving 10 bases between them. CDR3 in amino acids: CASSSGARTEAFF. The CDR3 DNA follows: TGTGCCAGCAGTTCAGGGGCCCGCACTGAAGCTTTCTTT. Using reference TRBV28 and TRBJ1-1 for the parts outside the CDR3, the full variable domain is DVKVTQSSRYLVKRTGEKVFLECVQDMDHENMFWYRQDPGLGLRLIYFSYDVKMKEKGDIPEGYSVSREKKERFSLILESASTNQTSMYLCASSSGARTEAFFGQGTRLTVV.

The chain uses TRBV12-5 and TRBJ2-2, with TRBD1 matching 9 bases. The ends lost 5 bases at V and 1 base at J; junction bases unmatched: 2. Germline lookup yields CDR1 LGHNT and CDR2 FRNRAP. The CDR3 sequence is 15 residues long. The CDR3 reads CASGRGQGNTGELFF. Here the CDR3 DNA reads TGTGCTAGTGGTAGGGGACAGGGGAACACCGGGGAGCTGTTTTTT.

A few counts support this clone. This chain joins TRBV5-4 and TRBJ1-2; 9 bases match TRBD1. The germline V gene encodes CDR1 SGHNT and CDR2 YYREEE (reference sequence). This CDR3 is 17 amino acids long. Germline trimming cut 2 bases from V and 8 bases from J; bases unmatched to any gene: 16. CDR3 DNA sequence: TGTGCCAGCAGCTTCTTCGTTCTGGACAGGGGAGGAGGCGGCTACACCTTC. It encodes CASSFFVLDRGGGGYTF.

The sample holds a few counts of this clone. V usage is TRBV6-1 and J usage is TRBJ2-7; TRBD2 matches 10 bases. The CDR3 consists of 18 residues. V lost 4 bases, J lost 0 bases, and 12 bases stayed unmatched. Germline CDR1 reads MNHNS; CDR2 reads SASEGT. This chain's CDR3 is CASSAGTSALTSSYEQYF. DNA of the CDR3: TGTGCCAGCAGTGCCGGGACTAGCGCCTTAACAAGCTCCTACGAGCAGTACTTC.